This TCR beta chain was recorded in a study of blood T cell repertoires in COVID-19. As for the study in general: The analysed material was cDNA or gDNA that came from T cells, B-cell-depleted T cells, or PBMCs.

Per the germline V gene, CDR1 is SGHAT and CDR2 is FQNNGV. Trimming stripped 1 base from V and 2 bases from J, with 7 bases between. The CDR3 is 14 residues long. Method: immunoSEQ multiplex PCR; TCRdb's copy keeps in-frame clones and lacks some. Found here are approximately 120,000 clones, about 90% of them singletons; the top ten hold around 2%. This chain connects TRBV11-2 to TRBJ2-3, with D unclear. Sequencing was performed on peripheral blood. The clonotype was recovered from a man aged 50 to 60 with COVID-19, enrolled during active disease. CDR3 in DNA: TGTGCCAGCAGCTTAGGGCGGAACACAGATACGCAGTATTTT. Translation gives CASSLGRNTDTQYF.